These 24 T cell receptor beta chains were sequenced from one sample in a study of blood T cell repertoires in COVID-19. Assay used: immunoSEQ multiplex PCR; TCRdb lists only in-frame clones, some missing. The sample has under 150,000 clones, roughly 76% seen once; the top ten hold around 14%. Sequenced material: peripheral blood. The receptors shown here come from an elderly man with acute or convalescent COVID-19.

This chain joins TRBV15 and TRBJ1-4; D possibly corresponds to TRBD1 (5 bases). The germline CDR1 and CDR2 sequences are LNHNV and YYDKDF (reference sequence). This CDR3 has 14 amino acids. V lost 5 bases, J lost 4 bases, and 11 bases lay in between. CDR3 sequence: CATSGGGSNEKLFF. CDR3 DNA sequence: TGTGCCACCAGCGGCGGGGGAAGTAATGAAAAACTGTTTTTT.

J is TRBJ1-5 and V is TRBV5-6; 9 nucleotides match TRBD1. The CDR3 covers 15 residues. CDR1 SGHDT and CDR2 YYEEEE come from the germline V gene. Trimming cost V 3 bases and J 7 bases; bases outside gene matches: 8. CDR3 residues: CASSSYTGGSQPQHF. Written as DNA, the CDR3 is TGTGCCAGCAGCTCCTACACAGGGGGCAGCCAGCCCCAGCATTTT. Supplemented by reference TRBV5-6 and TRBJ1-5, the full variable domain reads DAGVTQSPTHLIKTRGQQVTLRCSPKSGHDTVSWYQQALGQGPQFIFQYYEEEERQRGNFPDRFSGHQFPNYSSELNVNALLLGDSALYLCASSSYTGGSQPQHFGDGTRLSIL.

The chain carries TRBV4-3 and TRBJ2-1; 7 nucleotides line up with TRBD1. Germline values: CDR1 LGHNA, CDR2 YSLEER. With 3 bases clipped from V and 4 bases from J, the junction kept 3 bases outside the gene matches. The CDR3 contains 14 residues. The CDR3 region is CASSQGTVYNEQFF. The DNA for the CDR3 is TGCGCCAGCAGCCAGGGGACAGTTTACAATGAGCAGTTCTTC.

V is TRBV28 and J is TRBJ1-2; 7 bases agree with TRBD1. V lost 7 bases to trimming and J lost 0 bases; unmatched junction nucleotides: 14. The length of the CDR3 is 17 residues. Germline CDR1 is MDHEN and CDR2 is SYDVKM. The CDR3 loop reads CASIRHTKGQPNYGYTF. Written as DNA, the CDR3 is TGTGCCAGCATACGGCATACGAAGGGACAGCCTAACTATGGCTACACCTTC.

The chain employs TRBV12-3 or TRBV12-4 and TRBJ1-1; D possibly corresponds to TRBD1 (5 bases). This CDR3 comprises 13 residues. V was cut by 3 bases and J by 2 bases, with 7 bases left in between. CDR3 region: CASSFQGNTEAFF. As DNA, the CDR3 is TGTGCCAGCAGTTTCCAGGGCAACACTGAAGCTTTCTTT.

The chain combines TRBV18 with TRBJ1-1; the D gene is possibly TRBD1 (6 bases). The germline gives CDR1 KGHSH, CDR2 LQKENI. Deletions cut 0 bases from V and 0 bases from J, with 8 bases between. The CDR3 length is 15 residues. CDR3 sequence reads: CASSPPPGVNTEAFF. In DNA, the CDR3 is TGTGCCAGCTCACCACCCCCAGGGGTGAACACTGAAGCTTTCTTT.

The CDR3 bases are TGTGCCAGTAGTATTCAGGGGGCAACCGGGGAGCTGTTTTTT. Protein sequence: CASSIQGATGELFF. The chain is built from TRBV19 and TRBJ2-2; TRBD1 matches at 8 bases. CDR1 is LNHDA and CDR2 is SQIVND in the germline V gene (reference sequence). The CDR3 has 14 amino acids. Trimming took 3 bases from V and 5 from J; bases not matched to a gene: 2.

The chain is built from TRBV19 and TRBJ2-3; 7 nucleotides line up with TRBD2. The CDR3 runs 15 residues. Trimming took 3 bases from V and 6 from J; bases not matched to a gene: 9. Germline lookup yields CDR1 LNHDA and CDR2 SQIVND (reference sequence). CDR3 sequence (DNA): TGTGCCAGTAGTATCTCGCGTATGGGAGGGGATACGCAGTATTTT. This codes for CASSISRMGGDTQYF.

A few counts support this clone. The chain uses TRBV6-5 and TRBJ2-7, with D possibly being TRBD2 (5 bases). The V end lost 5 bases, the J end lost 6 bases, and 17 bases lay between the germline ends. CDR3 length: 14 amino acids. Germline assignment: CDR1 MNHEY and CDR2 SVGAGI. The CDR3 is CASSTTPRAFEQYF. The CDR3 DNA reads TGTGCCAGCAGTACGACCCCGCGGGCTTTCGAGCAGTACTTC.

Here the CDR3 DNA reads TGTGCCAGCAGCGTGCGGGGGCTGATGAACACTGAAGCTTTCTTT. Translating gives CASSVRGLMNTEAFF. The chain couples TRBV5-6 to TRBJ1-1; TRBD1 might be the D (6 bases). Germline values: CDR1 SGHDT, CDR2 YYEEEE. The CDR3 spans 15 residues. Trimming pared 4 bases from V and 0 bases from J, leaving 13 bases between.

V usage is TRBV5-1 and J usage is TRBJ1-1; 8 bases match TRBD1. The CDR3 sequence is 16 residues long. The germline CDR1 and CDR2 sequences are SGHRS and YFSETQ. J gave up 5 bases and V 1 base, and 10 bases lay outside the gene matches. The CDR3 loop is CASSLSAGGLSTEAFF. CDR3 sequence (DNA): TGCGCCAGCAGCTTGTCGGCAGGGGGCCTTTCAACTGAAGCTTTCTTT.

This clone has a handful of counts. The V gene is TRBV6-5, the J gene TRBJ2-3; 9 bases fit TRBD1. Unmatched junction bases numbered 6, after V lost 5 bases and J lost 3 bases. CDR1 and CDR2 from the germline V gene are MNHEY and SVGAGI. The length of the CDR3 is 15 residues. The CDR3 is CASSPHGTGTDTQYF. The CDR3 region has the DNA TGTGCCAGCAGTCCACACGGGACAGGGACAGATACGCAGTATTTT.

The genes are TRBV5-1 and TRBJ2-3, with TRBD2 matching over 12 bases. The junction had 7 bases not matched to a gene; V was cut back by 5 bases and J by 0 bases. There are 17 residues in the CDR3. Germline CDR1 is SGHRS and CDR2 is YFSETQ. The CDR3 nucleotides are TGCGCCAGCAGTTCCCTAGCGGGGGGGCGAAGCACAGATACGCAGTATTTT. Translated: CASSSLAGGRSTDTQYF.

V is TRBV18 and J is TRBJ2-5; possibly TRBD1 for D (6 bases). The V end was cut by 3 bases, the J end by 5 bases, with 10 bases between. The CDR3 runs to 13 residues. CDR1 is KGHSH and CDR2 is LQKENI in the germline V gene. The CDR3 loop reads CASSPTGSETQYF. The CDR3 bases are TGTGCCAGCTCACCCACAGGGTCGGAGACCCAGTACTTC.

The rearrangement uses TRBV3-1 (or the pseudogene TRBV3-2) and TRBJ1-1, with a possible D match to TRBD1 (6 bases). The CDR3 contains 11 residues. Trimming stripped 0 bases from V and 10 bases from J, with 6 bases between. From germline, CDR1 is LGHDT and CDR2 YNNKEL (reference sequence). CDR3 amino acids: CASSQEGGAFF. The CDR3 DNA is TGTGCCAGCAGCCAAGAAGGGGGAGCTTTCTTT.

The chain carries TRBV5-1 and TRBJ2-5, with 7 bases aligning to TRBD1. Trimming at V came to 4 bases and at J to 6 bases, leaving 9 bases not matched to a gene. The CDR3 runs 14 residues. Germline-derived CDR1 and CDR2 are SGHRS and YFSETQ. The CDR3 region has the DNA TGCGCCAGCAGCGAGGGACAGCAAGGGAAGACCCAGTACTTC. Its protein product is CASSEGQQGKTQYF.

This clone was counted many times. The rearrangement joins TRBV12-3 or TRBV12-4 to TRBJ1-2, with a possible D match to TRBD1 (5 bases). This CDR3 contains 12 residues. The ends were cut back, 6 bases at V and 8 bases at J, with 13 bases in the middle. The CDR3 nucleotides read TGTGCCAGCAGCTATGGACAATACGGCTACACCTTC. Its translation is CASSYGQYGYTF.

The chain links TRBV9 to TRBJ2-7, with 7 bases lining up with TRBD1. The CDR3 contains 16 residues. The junction had 6 bases not matched to a gene; V was cut back by 0 bases and J by 0 bases. The germline gives CDR1 SGDLS, CDR2 YYNGEE. CDR3 sequence: CASSVDDRALSYEQYF. CDR3 DNA: TGTGCCAGCAGCGTAGACGACAGGGCGCTCTCCTACGAGCAGTACTTC.

The chain recombines TRBV7-2 with TRBJ2-3, with 7 nucleotides matching TRBD1. The CDR3 is made up of 14 amino acids. From germline, CDR1 is SGHTA and CDR2 FQGNSA. V gave up 5 bases and J gave up 1 base; unmatched junction bases: 3. CDR3 sequence reads: CASSLGTGTDTQYF. In DNA, the CDR3 is TGTGCCAGCAGCCTTGGGACAGGCACAGATACGCAGTATTTT.

This clone occurred once. The CDR3 DNA reads TGTGCCAGCAGCAAGGAGGGCCAGCTACGGGAGCAGTACTTC. Translation: CASSKEGQLREQYF. The chain joins TRBV5-5 to TRBJ2-7; D may be TRBD2 (6 bases). Germline V gene lookup returns CDR1 SGHKS and CDR2 YYEKEE (reference sequence). The CDR3 is 14 residues long. V lost 4 bases, J lost 7 bases, and 18 bases lay in between.

This sequence joins TRBV2 and TRBJ1-6; D not resolved. Trimming removed 2 bases from V and 7 bases from J, with 12 bases in between. Germline CDR1 and CDR2: SNHLY and FYNNEI. The CDR3 has 15 amino acids. CDR3 amino acids: CASSEQDGVNSPLHF. CDR3 in DNA: TGTGCCAGCAGTGAACAGGACGGGGTGAATTCACCCCTCCACTTT. The entire variable domain, with the rest obtained from reference TRBV2 and TRBJ1-6, is as follows: EPEVTQTPSHQVTQMGQEVILRCVPISNHLYFYWYRQILGQKVEFLVSFYNNEISEKSEIFDDQFSVERPDGSNFTLKIRSTKLEDSAMYFCASSEQDGVNSPLHFGNGTRLTVT.

J is TRBJ1-5 and V is TRBV19; no clear D. CDR1 LNHDA and CDR2 SQIVND come from the germline V gene (reference sequence). V was trimmed by 2 bases and J by 8 bases, leaving 10 bases between them. The length of the CDR3 is 13 residues. In DNA form, the CDR3 reads TGTGCCAGTAGTATACGTTATTCCGAGCCCCAGCATTTT. Encoded protein: CASSIRYSEPQHF.

The chain has TRBV2 and TRBJ1-2, with D tentatively TRBD1 (6 bases). V dropped 6 bases and J dropped 9 bases, with 17 bases sitting between them. This CDR3 has 13 amino acids. CDR1 is SNHLY, CDR2 FYNNEI, per germline. CDR3 DNA: TGTGCCAGCAGCGCGGACAGCAGCAGGAGCTACACCTTC. Translating it yields CASSADSSRSYTF.

The sample holds one count of this clone. The V call is TRBV3-1 (or the pseudogene TRBV3-2), the J call TRBJ1-1; D is uncertain. The length of the CDR3 is 11 residues. Trimming removed 2 bases at V and 7 bases at J, with 5 bases between. The germline gives CDR1 LGHDT, CDR2 YNNKEL (reference sequence). Written as DNA, the CDR3 is TGTGCCAGCAGCCAACGCAGTGAAGCTTTCTTT. This translates into CASSQRSEAFF.